The rows below give T cell receptor beta chains drawn from one sample of a study of shared clonotypes between healthy human individuals. Generated by immunoSEQ multiplex PCR, the TCRdb table keeps only in-frame clones and is missing some. The data hold 2 million to 2.5 million clones, with roughly 95% observed a single time. The sample was naive CD4+ T cells sorted from blood. These receptors originate from a man aged 18-30 years in good health. Both conserved end residues are part of each CDR3. The D gene is left open where the match is weak. Only part of the rows carry a size: once, few, many, or a class if the clone is expanded.

d_gene	v_gene	abundance	j_gene	CDR3nt	CDR3aa
TRBD1	TRBV5-4	-	TRBJ2-5	TGTGCCAGCAGCTTGGGGTGGACAGGGCCTCACCAAGAGACCCAGTACTTC	CASSLGWTGPHQETQYF
TRBD2	TRBV9	-	TRBJ2-5	TGTGCCAGCAGCCGCGGGGGGGTCCGACAAGAGACCCAGTACTTC	CASSRGGVRQETQYF
TRBD1	TRBV11-2	once	TRBJ1-1	TGTGCCAGCAGCTTTGGCGGACAGGGCTTCCCTGAAGCTTTCTTT	CASSFGGQGFPEAFF
TRBD2	TRBV5-4	-	TRBJ2-7	TGTGCCAGCAGGGACGGGACTAGCGGGAGGGGAGTATACGAGCAGTACTTC	CASRDGTSGRGVYEQYF
-	TRBV6-5	once	TRBJ2-2	TGTGCCAGCAGTTACGGGACTTCGAGGTTCGGGGAGCTGTTTTTT	CASSYGTSRFGELFF
-	TRBV30	once	TRBJ1-4	TGTGCCTGGAGTGTATCTCGGGTTACTAATGAAAAACTGTTTTTT	CAWSVSRVTNEKLFF
TRBD1	TRBV7-8	-	TRBJ1-2	TGTGCCAGCAGCTTAGCCGGTGGACAGGACTATGGCTACACCTTC	CASSLAGGQDYGYTF
TRBD1	TRBV18	-	TRBJ2-7	TGTGCCAGCTCCCTTGGTCGGGACAGGGGGACGAGCTCCTACGAGCAGTACTTC	CASSLGRDRGTSSYEQYF
TRBD1	TRBV2	once	TRBJ1-5	TGTGCCAGCAGTTCGACAGGGACGGGTCAGCCCCAGCATTTT	CASSSTGTGQPQHF
-	TRBV15	-	TRBJ2-7	TGTGCCACCAGCAGAGATAGGGGCAGGCCAGAATCATTC	CATSRDRGRPESF
-	TRBV29-1	-	TRBJ2-5	TGCAGCGGCCGCGAAGGGGTAGCGGCGGAGACCCAGTACTTC	CSGREGVAAETQYF
TRBD2	TRBV10-3	-	TRBJ2-1	TGTGCCATCAGTGAGTCGGGTAGCGGGAGGGCTAACAATGAGCAGTTCTTC	CAISESGSGRANNEQFF
-	TRBV6-5	-	TRBJ2-5	TGTGCCAGCAATAACCTCAGGGGCGAGGAGACCCAGTACTTC	CASNNLRGEETQYF
TRBD2	TRBV12-5	-	TRBJ2-5	TGTGCTAGTGGTTTGGGGGAGGGCTCAGAGACCCAGTACTTC	CASGLGEGSETQYF
-	TRBV6-5	-	TRBJ2-7	TGTGCCAGCAAACAAAATCCAGGCACGAGCTACGAGCAGTACTTC	CASKQNPGTSYEQYF
TRBD1	TRBV5-1	-	TRBJ2-7	TGCGCCAGCAGCTTGGCTGGACAGGGCTACGAGCAGTACTTC	CASSLAGQGYEQYF
-	TRBV6-5	-	TRBJ2-3	TGTGCCAGCAGTTACCCCCCTGGCACGCAGTATTTT	CASSYPPGTQYF
TRBD1	TRBV6-5	-	TRBJ2-3	TGTGCCAGCAGGCGGGGACAGGGCACAGATACGCAGTATTTT	CASRRGQGTDTQYF
-	TRBV6-6	-	TRBJ1-4	TGTGCCAGCAGTTTAGTACAGGGTGGCGGTGAAAAACTGTTTTTT	CASSLVQGGGEKLFF
-	TRBV21-1	-	TRBJ1-2	TGTGCCAGCAGCAAAACCTATGTTAGGGGCTACACCTTC	CASSKTYVRGYTF
TRBD2	TRBV5-1	-	TRBJ2-3	TGCGCCAGCAGCGCGGGACTAGCGGGCACAGATACGCAGTATTTT	CASSAGLAGTDTQYF
-	TRBV10-1	few	TRBJ1-6	TGCGCCAGTTACAGGGTCAATTCACCCCTCCACTTT	CASYRVNSPLHF
-	TRBV9	-	TRBJ1-6	TGTGCCAGCAGCGTAGAGGAGGTTCGCGACTCACCCCTCCACTTT	CASSVEEVRDSPLHF
TRBD1	TRBV19	-	TRBJ1-6	TGTGCCAGTAGCCCCAAGAAGACTATTCAGGGGGCATCCTATAATTCACCCCTCCACTTT	CASSPKKTIQGASYNSPLHF
TRBD2	TRBV7-3	-	TRBJ2-5	TGTGCCAGCAGCTTAACGGGGACTAGCGGAGAGACCCAGTACTTC	CASSLTGTSGETQYF
TRBD1	TRBV2	-	TRBJ1-1	TGTGCCACCATCCGGGACAGGGGTATGAACACTGAAGCTTTCTTT	CATIRDRGMNTEAFF
-	TRBV19	-	TRBJ1-2	TGTGCCAGTAGTATGGGCAGCAAATATGGCTACACCTTC	CASSMGSKYGYTF
-	TRBV4-3	-	TRBJ2-5	TGCGCCAGCAGCCAAGATTGGAGGGTAGAAGAGACCCAGTACTTC	CASSQDWRVEETQYF
TRBD1	TRBV5-1	-	TRBJ1-3	TGCGCCAGTAGACAGGGTGCGACTGGAAACACCATATATTTT	CASRQGATGNTIYF
-	TRBV27	-	TRBJ2-7	TGTGCCAGCAGTCCCCGACAGTTAGCCTACGAGCAGTACTTC	CASSPRQLAYEQYF
TRBD2	TRBV10-3	once	TRBJ2-3	TGTGCCACCGGGGATGGTACTAGCGGGAAGATCGGCACAGATACGCAGTATTTT	CATGDGTSGKIGTDTQYF
-	TRBV2	-	TRBJ2-7	TGTGCCAGCAGTGAGGTGGGGTACGAGCAGTACTTC	CASSEVGYEQYF
-	TRBV14	-	TRBJ1-1	TGTGCCAGCAGCCCTTTGACTCAGGGGATCCCTGAAGCTTTCTTT	CASSPLTQGIPEAFF
-	TRBV5-1	-	TRBJ2-3	TGCGCCAGCAGCTTGATCCAGGGGAGAGATACGCAGTATTTT	CASSLIQGRDTQYF
-	TRBV10-3	-	TRBJ1-2	TGTGCCATCAGTGAGTCGACTACAGGGAGGGATGGCTACACCTTC	CAISESTTGRDGYTF
TRBD1	TRBV11-3	once	TRBJ2-5	TGTGCCAGCAGCCTGAAGGCCGGGACAGGGCAAGAGACCCAGTACTTC	CASSLKAGTGQETQYF
-	TRBV21-1	-	TRBJ1-2	TGTGCCAGCAGCCCCGATGGCTACACCTTC	CASSPDGYTF
-	TRBV28	-	TRBJ1-4	TGTGCCAGCAGTCCCGCCCCGGGGACTAATGAAAAACTGTTTTTT	CASSPAPGTNEKLFF
TRBD1	TRBV25-1	-	TRBJ1-1	TGTGCCAGCAGTACAGGGGGGGTTGGAGCTTTCTTT	CASSTGGVGAFF
-	TRBV5-1	once	TRBJ2-5	TGCGCCAGCAGGATAACTACAGGGACCCAGTACTTC	CASRITTGTQYF
-	TRBV19	-	TRBJ1-6	TGTGCCAGTAGTATGTTGGGAAATAATTCACCCCTCCACTTT	CASSMLGNNSPLHF
-	TRBV7-6	-	TRBJ1-3	TGTGCCAGCAGCTTAGGGGCCGGGGCTACCTCTGGAAACACCATATATTTT	CASSLGAGATSGNTIYF
TRBD2	TRBV5-6	-	TRBJ2-3	TGTGCCAGCAGCTTTAGCGGGAGAGTAACAGATACGCAGTATTTT	CASSFSGRVTDTQYF
TRBD2	TRBV27	once	TRBJ2-5	TGTGCCAGCAAGGGTAGCGGGAGGGATTACGAGACCCAGTACTTC	CASKGSGRDYETQYF
-	TRBV4-2	once	TRBJ2-5	TGTGCCAGCAGCCAAGTCTTACAGGGTGGGGGATCGTACCAAGAGACCCAGTACTTC	CASSQVLQGGGSYQETQYF
-	TRBV21-1	-	TRBJ2-4	TGTGCCAGCAGCAAATCGCTAGCGGGAGCCAAAAACATTCAGTACTTC	CASSKSLAGAKNIQYF
-	TRBV6-5	-	TRBJ2-5	TGTGCCAGCAGTTACCCGGGGGCGGGGGAGACCCAGTACTTC	CASSYPGAGETQYF
-	TRBV30	once	TRBJ1-5	TGTGCCTGGAGTGTACAAGGGGGACATCAGCCCCAGCATTTT	CAWSVQGGHQPQHF
-	TRBV7-9	-	TRBJ2-1	TGTGCCAGCAGCTTATCCGTCCGGGAGCAGTTCTTC	CASSLSVREQFF